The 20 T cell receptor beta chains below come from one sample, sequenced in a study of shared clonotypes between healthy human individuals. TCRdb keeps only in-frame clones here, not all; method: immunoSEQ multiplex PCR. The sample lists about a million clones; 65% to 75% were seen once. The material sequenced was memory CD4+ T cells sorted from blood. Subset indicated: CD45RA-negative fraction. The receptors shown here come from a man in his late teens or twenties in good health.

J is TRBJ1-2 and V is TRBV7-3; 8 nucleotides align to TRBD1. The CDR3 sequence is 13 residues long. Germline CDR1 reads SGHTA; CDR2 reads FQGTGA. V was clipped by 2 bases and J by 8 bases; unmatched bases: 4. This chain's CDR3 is CASSLDDRGGYTF. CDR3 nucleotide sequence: TGTGCCAGCAGCTTAGATGACAGGGGAGGCTACACCTTC. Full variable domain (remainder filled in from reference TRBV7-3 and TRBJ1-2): GAGVSQTPSNKVTEKGKYVELRCDPISGHTALYWYRQSLGQGPEFLIYFQGTGAADDSGLPNDRFFAVRPEGSVSTLKIQRTERGDSAVYLCASSLDDRGGYTFGSGTRLTVV.

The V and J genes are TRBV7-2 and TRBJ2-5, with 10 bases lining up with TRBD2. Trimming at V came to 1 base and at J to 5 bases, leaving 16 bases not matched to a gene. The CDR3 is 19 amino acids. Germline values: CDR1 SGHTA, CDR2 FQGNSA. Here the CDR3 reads CASSLVSRRLAGVLETQYF. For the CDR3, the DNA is TGTGCCAGCAGCTTAGTTTCACGGAGGCTAGCGGGGGTTTTGGAGACCCAGTACTTC.

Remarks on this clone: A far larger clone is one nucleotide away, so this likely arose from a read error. The CDR3 here is CASSLDMNTEAFF. The CDR3 coding sequence is TGTGCCAGCAGCTTGGACATGAACACTGAAGCTTTCTTT. V and J are TRBV5-6 and TRBJ1-1; unclear D gene. CDR1 and CDR2 from the germline V gene are SGHDT and YYEEEE. V lost 0 bases and J 0 bases, leaving 3 bases between the germline ends. The CDR3 extends over 13 amino acids.

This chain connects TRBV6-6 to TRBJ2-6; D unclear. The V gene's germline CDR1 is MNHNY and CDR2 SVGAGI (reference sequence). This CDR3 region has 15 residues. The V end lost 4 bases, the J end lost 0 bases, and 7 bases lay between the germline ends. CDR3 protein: CASSSTNSGANVLTF. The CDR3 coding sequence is TGTGCCAGCAGTTCGACGAACTCTGGGGCCAACGTCCTGACTTTC.

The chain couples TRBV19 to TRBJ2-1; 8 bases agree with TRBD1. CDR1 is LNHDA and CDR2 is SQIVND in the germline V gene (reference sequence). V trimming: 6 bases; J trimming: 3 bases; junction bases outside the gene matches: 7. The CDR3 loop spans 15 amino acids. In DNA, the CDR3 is TGTGCCAGTAGCCGAATCGGGACAGGCTACAATGAGCAGTTCTTC. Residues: CASSRIGTGYNEQFF.

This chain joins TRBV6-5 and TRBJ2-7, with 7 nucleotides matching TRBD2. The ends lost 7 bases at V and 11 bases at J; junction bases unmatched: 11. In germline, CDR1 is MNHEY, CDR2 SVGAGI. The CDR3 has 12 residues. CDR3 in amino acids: CASTPTRGVEYF. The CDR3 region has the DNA TGTGCCAGCACTCCGACCCGGGGGGTGGAGTACTTC.

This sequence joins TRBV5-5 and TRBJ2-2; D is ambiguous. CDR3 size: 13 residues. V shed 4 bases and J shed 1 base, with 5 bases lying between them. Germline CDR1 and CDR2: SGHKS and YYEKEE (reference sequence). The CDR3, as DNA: TGTGCCAGCAGCCCCAGGAACACCGGGGAGCTGTTTTTT. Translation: CASSPRNTGELFF.

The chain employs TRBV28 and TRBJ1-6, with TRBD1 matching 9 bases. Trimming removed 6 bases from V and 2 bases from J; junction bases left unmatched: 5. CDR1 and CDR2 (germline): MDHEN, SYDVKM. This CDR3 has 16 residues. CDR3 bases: TGTGCCAGCAGCCAGGACAGGGGAGCCTATAATTCACCCCTCCACTTT. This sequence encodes CASSQDRGAYNSPLHF.

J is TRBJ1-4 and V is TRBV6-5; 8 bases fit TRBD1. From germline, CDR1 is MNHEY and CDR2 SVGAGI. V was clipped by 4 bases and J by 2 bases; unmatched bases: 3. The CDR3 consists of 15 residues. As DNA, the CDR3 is TGTGCCAGCAGTTCGCAGGGGGCCACTAATGAAAAACTGTTTTTT. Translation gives CASSSQGATNEKLFF.

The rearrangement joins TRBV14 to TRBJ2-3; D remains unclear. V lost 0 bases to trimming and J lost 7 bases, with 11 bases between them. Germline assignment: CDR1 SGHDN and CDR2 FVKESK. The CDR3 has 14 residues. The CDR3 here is CASSQDLVGNTQYF. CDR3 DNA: TGTGCCAGCAGCCAAGATTTAGTAGGGAATACGCAGTATTTT.

The CDR3 DNA reads TGTGCCAGCAGCTTTATTGGGGGCCTTTCAGATACGCAGTATTTT. This sequence encodes CASSFIGGLSDTQYF. The V gene is TRBV7-9, the J gene TRBJ2-3; weak D call: TRBD1 (6 bases). This CDR3 is built from 15 residues. Germline CDR1 reads SEHNR; CDR2 reads FQNEAQ (reference sequence). The V end lost 3 bases, the J end lost 4 bases, and 14 bases lay between the germline ends. Full variable domain (missing parts from reference TRBV7-9 and TRBJ2-3): DTGVSQNPRHKITKRGQNVTFRCDPISEHNRLYWYRQTLGQGPEFLTYFQNEAQLEKSRLLSDRFSAERPKGSFSTLEIQRTEQGDSAMYLCASSFIGGLSDTQYFGPGTRLTVL.

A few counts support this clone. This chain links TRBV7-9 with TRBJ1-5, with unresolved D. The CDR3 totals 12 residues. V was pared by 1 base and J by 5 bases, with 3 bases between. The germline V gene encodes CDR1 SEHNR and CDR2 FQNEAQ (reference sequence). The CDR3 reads CASSLEDQPQHF. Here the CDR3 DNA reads TGTGCCAGCAGCTTAGAGGATCAGCCCCAGCATTTT. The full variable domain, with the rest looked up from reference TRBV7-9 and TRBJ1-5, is DTGVSQNPRHKITKRGQNVTFRCDPISEHNRLYWYRQTLGQGPEFLTYFQNEAQLEKSRLLSDRFSAERPKGSFSTLEIQRTEQGDSAMYLCASSLEDQPQHFGDGTRLSIL.

The CDR3 DNA reads as TGTGCCAGCAGCTCCCTTGGGGAGCTGTTTTTT. This sequence encodes CASSSLGELFF. J is TRBJ2-2 and V is TRBV27; D not certain. CDR1 and CDR2 (germline): MNHEY, SMNVEV (reference sequence). V lost 6 bases, J lost 8 bases, and 7 bases lay in between. This CDR3 has 11 amino acids.

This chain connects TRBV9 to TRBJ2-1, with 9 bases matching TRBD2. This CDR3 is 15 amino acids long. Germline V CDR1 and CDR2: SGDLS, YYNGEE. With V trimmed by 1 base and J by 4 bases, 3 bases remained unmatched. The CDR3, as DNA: TGTGCCAGCAGCGTACAAACTAGCGGGTACAATGAGCAGTTCTTC. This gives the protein CASSVQTSGYNEQFF.

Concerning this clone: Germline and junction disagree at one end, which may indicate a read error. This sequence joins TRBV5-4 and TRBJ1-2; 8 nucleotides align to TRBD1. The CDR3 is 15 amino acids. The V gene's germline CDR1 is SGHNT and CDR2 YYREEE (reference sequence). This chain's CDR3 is CASSQSPGTGYGYTF. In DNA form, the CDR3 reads TGCGCCAGCAGCCAGAGTCCCGGGACAGGATATGGCTACACCTTC.

CDR3 protein: CASSSLAGGGDEQFF. CDR3 bases: TGTGCCAGCAGCTCCTTAGCGGGAGGGGGGGACGAGCAGTTCTTC. The chain has TRBV11-2 and TRBJ2-1, with 11 bases identical to TRBD2. Germline V lookup: CDR1 SGHAT, CDR2 FQNNGV. CDR3 size: 15 residues. J gave up 10 bases and V 4 bases, and 9 bases lay outside the gene matches.

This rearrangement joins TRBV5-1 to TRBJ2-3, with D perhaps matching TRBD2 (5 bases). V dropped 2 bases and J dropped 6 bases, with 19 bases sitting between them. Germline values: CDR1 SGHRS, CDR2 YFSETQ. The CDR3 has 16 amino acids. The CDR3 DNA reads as TGCGCCAGCAGCTTTTGGGCGGGCATAAAGGCCGATACGCAGTATTTT. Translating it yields CASSFWAGIKADTQYF.

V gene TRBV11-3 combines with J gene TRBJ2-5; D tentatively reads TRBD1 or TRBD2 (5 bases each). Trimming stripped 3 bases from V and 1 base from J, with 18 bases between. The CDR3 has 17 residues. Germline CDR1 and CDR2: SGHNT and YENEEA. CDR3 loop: CASSLATCGGSQETQYF. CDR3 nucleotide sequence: TGTGCCAGCAGCTTGGCCACTTGTGGGGGAAGCCAAGAGACCCAGTACTTC.

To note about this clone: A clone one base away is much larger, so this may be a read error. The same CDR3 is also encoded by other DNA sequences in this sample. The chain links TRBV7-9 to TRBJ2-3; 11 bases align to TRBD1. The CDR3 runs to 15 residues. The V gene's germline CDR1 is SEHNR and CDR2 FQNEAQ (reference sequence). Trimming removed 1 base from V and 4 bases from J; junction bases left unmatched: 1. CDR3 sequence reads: CASSLGGQGADTQYF. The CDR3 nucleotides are TGTGCCAGCAGCTTAGGGGGACAGGGGGCAGATACGCAGTATTTT.

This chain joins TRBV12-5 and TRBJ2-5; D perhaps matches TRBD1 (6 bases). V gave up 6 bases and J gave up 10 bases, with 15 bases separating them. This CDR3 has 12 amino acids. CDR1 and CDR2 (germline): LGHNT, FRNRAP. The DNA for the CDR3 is TGTGCTAGTGGCCGGACAGTCTTGGACCAGTACTTC. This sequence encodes CASGRTVLDQYF.